One and the same sample provided the 7 T cell receptor beta chains below, sequenced in a study of cytomegalovirus exposure and HLA in healthy donors. PCR amplification relied on 60 Vbeta primers (plus 13 Jbeta primers). TCRdb's table, derived via immunoSEQ multiplex PCR, lists solely in-frame clones and lacks some. The data hold around 150,000 clones, with roughly 70% observed a single time. Sequenced input: PBMCs. The receptors were gathered from a man aged 35 to 55 in good health and CMV-seropositive.

The rearrangement joins TRBV6-5 to TRBJ1-1; D might be TRBD1 (6 bases). V gave up 6 bases and J gave up 6 bases, with 14 bases separating them. The CDR3 spans 13 residues. Germline CDR1 and CDR2: MNHEY and SVGAGI. CDR3 bases: TGTGCCAGCAGAAGACAGGCCGCCCCTGAAGCTTTCTTT. Translating gives CASRRQAAPEAFF.

The rearrangement links TRBV5-4 to TRBJ1-1, with 8 bases aligning to TRBD1. From germline, CDR1 is SGHNT and CDR2 YYREEE (reference sequence). V was pared by 4 bases and J by 3 bases, with 8 bases of the junction left unmatched. The CDR3 is made up of 15 amino acids. CDR3 amino acids: CASSTGAGGDTEAFF. The CDR3 DNA reads TGTGCCAGCAGCACTGGCGCAGGGGGCGACACTGAAGCTTTCTTT.

V is TRBV4-1 and J is TRBJ2-7, with D possibly TRBD1 on 6 matching bases. Germline V CDR1 and CDR2: MGHRA, YSYEKL. Trimming removed 1 base from V and 5 bases from J, with 21 bases in between. The CDR3 runs 17 residues. The CDR3 reads CASSQGDWTAPPDEQYF. CDR3 nucleotides: TGCGCCAGCAGCCAAGGAGACTGGACAGCGCCTCCGGACGAGCAGTACTTC.

The chain uses TRBV7-9 and TRBJ2-7; D is perhaps TRBD1 (6 bases). Trimming shortened V by 5 bases and J by 0 bases, and 17 bases separated the two germline ends. The CDR3 is 16 amino acids. CDR1 is SEHNR, CDR2 FQNEAQ, per germline (reference sequence). CDR3 DNA: TGTGCCAGCAGCATCGGACAGTCCAAACACTCCTACGAGCAGTACTTC. It is translated as CASSIGQSKHSYEQYF.

The chain carries TRBV5-6 and TRBJ2-3; TRBD2 agrees at 8 bases. The length of the CDR3 is 17 residues. Losses at the gene ends were 0 bases for V and 2 bases for J; bases not matched to a gene: 8. CDR1 SGHDT and CDR2 YYEEEE come from the germline V gene. CDR3 residues: CASSLGWISGTTDTQYF. The CDR3 DNA reads as TGTGCCAGCAGCTTGGGGTGGATTAGCGGGACCACAGATACGCAGTATTTT.

The chain employs TRBV15 and TRBJ2-7; possible D gene TRBD2, 5 bases. The germline V gene has CDR1 LNHNV and CDR2 YYDKDF (reference sequence). Trimming took off 1 base at V and 6 bases at J, with 16 bases between the two ends. The CDR3 consists of 15 residues. DNA for the CDR3: TGTGCCACCAGCAGAGCCAAGGCCATAGGGAGCGAGCAGTACTTC. Translated, it gives CATSRAKAIGSEQYF.

This chain joins TRBV5-6 and TRBJ2-1; 12 nucleotides match TRBD1. Germline CDR1 and CDR2: SGHDT and YYEEEE. V lost 4 bases and J lost 9; bases outside the gene matches: 5. The CDR3 covers 14 residues. As DNA, the CDR3 is TGTGCCAGCAGCCCGGGACAGGGGGCGCGTGAGCAGTTCTTC. This sequence encodes CASSPGQGAREQFF.